Listed here are 11 T cell receptor beta chains from one sample, sequenced in a study of CD8+ T cells in alopecia areata. The treatment: oral pan-JAK inhibitor, 5-10 mg twice daily. RNA extraction and reverse transcription yielded cDNA as sequencing template. Measured with immunoSEQ multiplex PCR; TCRdb has only the in-frame clones, and not every one. The table has around 300,000 clones, roughly 60% seen once. This specimen consisted of CD4+ T cells sorted from blood, obtained at roughly week 52, from a patient treated with tofacitinib. These receptors were collected from a human donor with alopecia areata.

V and J are TRBV15 and TRBJ2-5, with D possibly matching TRBD1 (5 bases). CDR1 LNHNV and CDR2 YYDKDF come from the germline V gene (reference sequence). Trimming shortened V by 2 bases and J by 4 bases, and 23 bases separated the two germline ends. This CDR3 is 18 amino acids long. In DNA, the CDR3 is TGTGCCACCAGCAGACAGGTTAGGGGTCCCGAGGCCCCAGAGACCCAGTACTTC. This sequence encodes CATSRQVRGPEAPETQYF.

This clone showed up just once. The chain joins TRBV7-4 to TRBJ1-5; D is undetermined. Germline V gene data show CDR1 as SGHVT and CDR2 as SQSDAQ. There are 14 residues in the CDR3. Between the trimmed V and J ends, which lost 1 base and 0 bases, there was a span of 4 bases. The CDR3 loop reads CASSLVSSNQPQHF. The CDR3 DNA follows: TGTGCCAGCAGCTTAGTCAGTAGCAATCAGCCCCAGCATTTT.

This clone was seen only once. The chain carries TRBV10-3 and TRBJ2-3; tentatively, D is TRBD2 (6 bases). Between the trimmed V and J ends, which lost 10 bases and 0 bases, there was a span of 14 bases. Germline loops: CDR1 ENHRY, CDR2 SYGVKD. This CDR3 contains 14 residues. The CDR3: CATRRDFSTDTQYF. The DNA for the CDR3 is TGTGCCACCCGGAGGGATTTCAGCACAGATACGCAGTATTTT.

The rearrangement links TRBV9 to TRBJ2-2; 9 bases are a match to TRBD2. This CDR3 has 18 amino acids. Trimming removed 2 bases from V and 4 bases from J; junction bases left unmatched: 12. Germline loops: CDR1 SGDLS, CDR2 YYNGEE. In nucleotides, the CDR3 is TGTGCCAGCAGCGTCGAGGGTAGCCTAGCGGGGCGCACCGGGGAGCTGTTTTTT. The encoded protein is CASSVEGSLAGRTGELFF.

This chain joins TRBV27 and TRBJ1-5; D unresolved. Trimming shortened V by 5 bases and J by 3 bases, and 11 bases separated the two germline ends. This CDR3 spans 14 amino acids. In germline, CDR1 is MNHEY, CDR2 SMNVEV (reference sequence). The CDR3 spells CASSLPGPNQPQHF. CDR3 sequence (DNA): TGTGCCAGCAGTCTCCCGGGCCCCAATCAGCCCCAGCATTTT.

This clone came up a few times. This chain connects TRBV4-3 to TRBJ2-3; D might be TRBD2 (6 bases). V was shortened by 0 bases and J by 4 bases, with 20 bases between the two germline ends. This CDR3 spans 18 amino acids. Looked up from germline, CDR1 is LGHNA and CDR2 is YSLEER. In nucleotides, the CDR3 is TGCGCCAGCAGCCAAGATTTACGGTCGGGGGAGAGGTCAGATACGCAGTATTTT. It codes for CASSQDLRSGERSDTQYF.

The V and J genes are TRBV6-6 and TRBJ1-5; D gene uncertain. V was trimmed by 2 bases and J by 1 base, leaving 12 bases between them. The CDR3 is made up of 16 amino acids. Germline values: CDR1 MNHNY, CDR2 SVGAGI (reference sequence). CDR3 in amino acids: CASSYLSAQSNQPQHF. The CDR3 bases are TGTGCCAGCAGTTACCTCTCCGCACAGAGCAATCAGCCCCAGCATTTT.

This sequence joins TRBV7-2 and TRBJ2-5, with unresolved D. This CDR3 has 11 residues. The V gene lost 5 bases and the J gene lost 6 bases, with 7 bases spanning the gap. Looked up from germline, CDR1 is SGHTA and CDR2 is FQGNSA. The CDR3 sequence: CASSTGQTQYF. In DNA, the CDR3 is TGTGCCAGCAGCACGGGCCAGACCCAGTACTTC.

This chain connects TRBV11-2 to TRBJ2-7; D not resolved. CDR1 is SGHAT and CDR2 is FQNNGV in the germline V gene. V was shortened by 4 bases and J by 1 base, with 11 bases between the two germline ends. There are 14 residues in the CDR3. CDR3 residues: CASSSPGLSYEQYF. In DNA form, the CDR3 reads TGTGCCAGCAGCTCGCCCGGCCTTTCCTACGAGCAGTACTTC.

This clone was counted only a few times. The chain recombines TRBV5-6 with TRBJ1-6; 7 bases fit TRBD1. This CDR3 has 14 amino acids. Germline CDR1 and CDR2: SGHDT and YYEEEE. Unmatched junction bases numbered 7, after V lost 3 bases and J lost 10 bases. The DNA for the CDR3 is TGTGCCAGCAGCTCCGACAGGGTCCTCTCACCCCTCCACTTT. It codes for CASSSDRVLSPLHF.

This clone was seen a few times. J is TRBJ2-3 and V is TRBV19; D may be TRBD1 (6 bases). Trimming cost V 4 bases and J 3 bases, with 11 bases left between them. Per the germline V gene, CDR1 is LNHDA and CDR2 is SQIVND (reference sequence). This CDR3 region has 14 residues. The CDR3 DNA follows: TGTGCCAGTAGTAGCAGGGGTTATACAGATACGCAGTATTTT. Protein product: CASSSRGYTDTQYF.